This is a list of T cell receptor beta chains from one sample in a study of long-term antiretroviral therapy in people with HIV. Using immunoSEQ multiplex PCR, the repertoire was profiled, and TCRdb retains in-frame clones only, with some absent. Here the sample spans around 9,700 clones, about four fifths being singletons. The sample consisted of unsorted PBMCs, taken 1.8 years after starting antiretroviral therapy. All receptors come from a middle-aged man with HIV. Both conserved end residues are part of each CDR3. Clone sizes are given selectively: once, few, many, or a class where the clone is expanded.

abundance | j_gene | v_gene | CDR3aa
NA | TRBJ1-4 | TRBV5-1 | CASSGGQINEKLFF
NA | TRBJ2-7 | TRBV11-2 | CASTGHLYEQYF
NA | TRBJ2-1 | TRBV28 | CASRLAHEQFF
NA | TRBJ2-5 | TRBV6-6 | CASRSSSGVETQYF
few | TRBJ2-7 | TRBV25-1 | CASRGGYRGYEQYF
NA | TRBJ2-7 | TRBV2 | CASRDSNHEQYF
NA | TRBJ2-7 | TRBV5-6 | CASSSGGGGRIYEQYF
NA | TRBJ2-1 | TRBV4-1 | CASSPLAGVSEQFF
NA | TRBJ1-1 | TRBV5-1 | CASSLGGGMNTEAFF
NA | TRBJ2-2 | TRBV27 | CASRENTGELFF
NA | TRBJ2-7 | TRBV28 | CASTPSGRWYEQYF
once | TRBJ2-7 | TRBV5-1 | CASSLLRGYEQYF
NA | TRBJ2-2 | TRBV28 | CASTPWVGIGGTGELFF
NA | TRBJ2-1 | TRBV2 | CASSRSSSSYNEQFF
NA | TRBJ1-2 | TRBV5-6 | CASSVRTGRLYGYTF
NA | TRBJ2-1 | TRBV28 | CASSLWGGRSHEQFF
NA | TRBJ2-3 | TRBV11-3 | CASSRSGSTDTQYF
NA | TRBJ2-7 | TRBV4-1 | CASSLIPFRGSSYEQYF
NA | TRBJ2-1 | TRBV11-1 | CASSLARRSNEQFF
NA | TRBJ2-1 | TRBV28 | CASRNRGGQGVYNEQFF